This entry lists 13 T cell receptor beta chains sequenced from one sample in a study of T cells after yellow fever vaccination. TCRdb ran MiXCR on the 5' RACE reads and lists one entry per CDR3 protein. The table has more than 25,000 distinct CDR3 sequences, 5.5% to 8% seen once. The starting material was PBMCs, either bulk or a sorted T-cell subset (CD4+, CD8+, memory, or dextramer-sorted; not recorded which), obtained on the day of the yellow fever booster vaccination. The receptor set was obtained from a man between 25 and 39 years old who received the YFV17D yellow fever vaccine.

This clonotype came up many times. The rearrangement uses TRBV6-1 and TRBJ2-3; the match to TRBD2 covers 11 bases. Per the germline V gene, CDR1 is MNHNS and CDR2 is SASEGT. This CDR3 is 14 amino acids long. The V segment lost 6 bases and the J segment 4 bases; nucleotides outside the gene matches: 3. For the CDR3, the DNA is TGTGCCAGCAGGAGACTAGCGGGATCAGATACGCAGTATTTT. It codes for CASRRLAGSDTQYF.

This clonotype was counted many times. DNA for the CDR3: TGCGCCAGCAGTTCGGATCTAGCCAAAAACATTCAGTACTTC. This encodes CASSSDLAKNIQYF. The chain links TRBV10-1 to TRBJ2-4; D call uncertain. Germline loops: CDR1 WNHNN, CDR2 SYGVQD (reference sequence). Trimming pared 5 bases from V and 0 bases from J, leaving 8 bases between. The CDR3 consists of 14 residues.

This clonotype showed up many times. V is TRBV7-8 and J is TRBJ1-5; no definite D call. The CDR3 contains 13 residues. The germline CDR1 and CDR2 sequences are SGHVS and FQNEAQ. V lost 5 bases and J 1 base, leaving 6 bases between the germline ends. The CDR3 sequence is CASSGASNQPQHF. The CDR3 DNA sequence: TGTGCCAGCAGCGGAGCGAGCAATCAGCCCCAGCATTTT.

This clonotype was picked up many times. V gene TRBV6-2 or TRBV6-3 combines with J gene TRBJ2-7; 13 nucleotides match TRBD2. Germline lookup yields CDR1 MNHEY and CDR2 SVGEGT. The CDR3 covers 15 residues. V lost 7 bases and J lost 7; bases outside the gene matches: 10. CDR3 DNA: TGTGCCAGCACCGAACCGGGACTAGCGGGGAATGAGCAGTACTTC. Residues: CASTEPGLAGNEQYF.

This clonotype was observed a few times. The chain recombines TRBV6-2 or TRBV6-3 with TRBJ2-1; 7 bases match TRBD1. The CDR3 spans 15 residues. With V trimmed by 5 bases and J by 10 bases, 14 bases remained unmatched. Looked up from germline, CDR1 is MNHEY and CDR2 is SVGEGT. Here the CDR3 DNA reads TGTGCCAGCAGTCCCGATACAGGGGCCCCTATGGAGCAGTTCTTC. This encodes CASSPDTGAPMEQFF.

This rearrangement joins TRBV5-5 to TRBJ2-7; D remains ambiguous. V lost 7 bases and J 3 bases, leaving 17 bases between the germline ends. CDR1 is SGHKS and CDR2 is YYEKEE in the germline V gene (reference sequence). CDR3 size: 14 residues. CDR3 nucleotide sequence: TGTGCCAGCGGCCCCGGGCACGGCTTCTACGAGCAGTACTTC. Its protein is CASGPGHGFYEQYF. The complete variable domain, with remaining parts taken from reference TRBV5-5 and TRBJ2-7, reads DAGVTQSPTHLIKTRGQQVTLRCSPISGHKSVSWYQQVLGQGPQFIFQYYEKEERGRGNFPDRFSARQFPNYSSELNVNALLLGDSALYLCASGPGHGFYEQYFGPGTRLTVT.

V usage is TRBV7-9 and J usage is TRBJ2-2; no clear D. CDR3 size: 17 residues. With 5 bases removed from V and 2 bases from J, the gap between germline ends came to 18 bases. Germline CDR1 and CDR2: SEHNR and FQNEAQ (reference sequence). CDR3 loop: CASSRPTHKPNTGELFF. The CDR3 nucleotides read TGTGCCAGCAGCCGTCCAACCCACAAACCCAACACCGGGGAGCTGTTTTTT.

This clonotype was observed many times. This sequence joins TRBV7-9 and TRBJ2-5; D remains unclear. V lost 5 bases, J lost 1 base, and 14 bases lay in between. The CDR3 sequence is 15 residues long. Germline CDR1 reads SEHNR; CDR2 reads FQNEAQ (reference sequence). This chain's CDR3 is CASSLPLGFQETQYF. The CDR3 DNA reads TGTGCCAGCAGCCTTCCTTTGGGGTTCCAAGAGACCCAGTACTTC.

This clonotype was seen only a few times. The chain employs TRBV5-1 and TRBJ1-5; 10 nucleotides line up with TRBD1. This CDR3 comprises 15 residues. V was clipped by 5 bases and J by 5 bases; unmatched bases: 7. Germline values: CDR1 SGHRS, CDR2 YFSETQ. The CDR3 spells CASSTGTGEYQPQHF. CDR3 nucleotides: TGCGCCAGCAGTACCGGGACAGGGGAATATCAGCCCCAGCATTTT.

This chain connects TRBV6-1 to TRBJ2-7; D is perhaps TRBD2 (6 bases). CDR3 length: 13 amino acids. Germline CDR1 reads MNHNS; CDR2 reads SASEGT. V was clipped by 5 bases and J by 2 bases, with 10 bases between them. The CDR3 nucleotides read TGTGCCAGCAGTACCGGGAGCGCCTACGAGCAGTACTTC. It yields the protein CASSTGSAYEQYF.

This clonotype showed up just a few times. The rearrangement uses TRBV18 and TRBJ2-7; D gene unclear. This CDR3 has 14 amino acids. V shed 4 bases and J shed 4 bases, with 14 bases lying between them. The V gene's germline CDR1 is KGHSH and CDR2 LQKENI. For the CDR3, the DNA is TGTGCCAGCTCACTTGAGTCGGCTTTATACGAGCAGTACTTC. Protein sequence: CASSLESALYEQYF.

The gene calls are TRBV7-2 and TRBJ2-7; TRBD2 might be the D (6 bases). V shed 6 bases and J shed 2 bases, with 11 bases lying between them. The CDR3 length is 13 residues. The germline V gene encodes CDR1 SGHTA and CDR2 FQGNSA. CDR3: CASSFREAYEQYF. In DNA form, the CDR3 reads TGTGCCAGCAGTTTCAGGGAGGCCTACGAGCAGTACTTC.

This chain connects TRBV5-1 to TRBJ2-5; no clear D. This CDR3 region has 15 residues. Trimming removed 3 bases at V and 1 base at J, with 13 bases between. Germline lookup yields CDR1 SGHRS and CDR2 YFSETQ. The CDR3, as DNA: TGCGCCAGCAGCTATAGTCGTGGAGTCCAAGAGACCCAGTACTTC. As protein: CASSYSRGVQETQYF.